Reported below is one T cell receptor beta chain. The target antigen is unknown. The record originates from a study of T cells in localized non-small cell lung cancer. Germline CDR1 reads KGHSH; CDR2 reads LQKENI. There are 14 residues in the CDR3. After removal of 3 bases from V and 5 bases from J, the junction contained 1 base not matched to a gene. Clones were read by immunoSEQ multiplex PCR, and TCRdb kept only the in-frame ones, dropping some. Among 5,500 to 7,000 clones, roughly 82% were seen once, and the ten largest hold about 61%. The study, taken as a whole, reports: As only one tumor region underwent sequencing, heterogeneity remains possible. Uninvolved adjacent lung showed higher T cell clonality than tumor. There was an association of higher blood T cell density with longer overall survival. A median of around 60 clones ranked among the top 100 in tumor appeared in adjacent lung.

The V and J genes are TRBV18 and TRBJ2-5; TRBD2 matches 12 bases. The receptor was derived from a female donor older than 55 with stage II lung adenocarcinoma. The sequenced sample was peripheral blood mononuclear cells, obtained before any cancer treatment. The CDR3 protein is CASSPTSGGETQYF. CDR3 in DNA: TGTGCCAGCTCACCGACTAGCGGGGGTGAGACCCAGTACTTC.